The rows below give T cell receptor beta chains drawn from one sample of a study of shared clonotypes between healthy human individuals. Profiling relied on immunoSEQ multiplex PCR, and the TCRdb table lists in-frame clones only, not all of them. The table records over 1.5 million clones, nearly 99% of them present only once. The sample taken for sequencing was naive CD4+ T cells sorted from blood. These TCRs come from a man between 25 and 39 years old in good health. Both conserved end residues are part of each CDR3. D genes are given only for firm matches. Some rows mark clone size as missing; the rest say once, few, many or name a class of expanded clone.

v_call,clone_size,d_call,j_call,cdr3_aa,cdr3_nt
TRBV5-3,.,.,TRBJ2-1,CARSLVRSGDYNEQFF,TGTGCCAGAAGCTTGGTTAGGAGCGGAGATTACAATGAGCAGTTCTTC
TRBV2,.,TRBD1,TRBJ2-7,CASRPPDRTSYEQYF,TGTGCCAGCAGACCCCCGGACAGGACCTCCTACGAGCAGTACTTC
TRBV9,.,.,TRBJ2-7,CASSERATSGAEQYF,TGTGCCAGCAGCGAGAGGGCCACCAGCGGTGCGGAGCAGTACTTC
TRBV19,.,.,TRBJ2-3,CATHRDNTDTQYF,TGTGCCACACACCGGGACAACACAGATACGCAGTATTTT
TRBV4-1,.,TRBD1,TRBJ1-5,CASSDQMRIGGWSNQPQHF,TGCGCCAGCAGCGACCAGATGCGGATAGGGGGCTGGAGCAATCAGCCCCAGCATTTT
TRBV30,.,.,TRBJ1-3,CAWSASLELLSGNTIYF,TGTGCCTGGAGCGCCTCTCTAGAGCTGCTCTCTGGAAACACCATATATTTT
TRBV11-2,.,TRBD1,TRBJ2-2,CASSFADLGQPNTGELFF,TGTGCCAGCAGCTTTGCCGACCTGGGACAGCCTAACACCGGGGAGCTGTTTTTT
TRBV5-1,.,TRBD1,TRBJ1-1,CASSGQENTEAFF,TGCGCCAGCAGCGGACAGGAGAACACTGAAGCTTTCTTT
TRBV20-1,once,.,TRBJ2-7,CSARVDYEQYF,TGCAGTGCTAGAGTTGACTACGAGCAGTACTTC
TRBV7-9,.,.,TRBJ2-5,CASSTFGETQYF,TGTGCCAGCAGCACCTTCGGGGAGACCCAGTACTTC
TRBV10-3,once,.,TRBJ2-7,CAVQRIADSEQYF,TGTGCCGTCCAGCGAATTGCCGACAGCGAGCAGTACTTC
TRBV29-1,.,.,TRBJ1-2,CSVSGGPYGYTF,TGCAGCGTATCTGGGGGGCCCTATGGCTACACCTTC
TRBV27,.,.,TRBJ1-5,CASSLVAFGTPQHF,TGTGCCAGCAGTTTAGTCGCTTTCGGGACGCCCCAGCATTTT
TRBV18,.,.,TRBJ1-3,CASSPRHTGNTIYF,TGTGCCAGCTCACCACGGCACACTGGAAACACCATATATTTT
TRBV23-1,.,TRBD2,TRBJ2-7,CASSQSRGGGLAGAYEQYF,TGCGCCAGCAGTCAATCGAGAGGGGGAGGGCTAGCGGGAGCCTACGAGCAGTACTTC
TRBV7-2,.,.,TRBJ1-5,CASSLRQGNQPQHF,TGTGCCAGCAGCCTCCGCCAGGGGAATCAGCCCCAGCATTTT
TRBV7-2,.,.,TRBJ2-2,CASSYPRSAGELFF,TGTGCCAGCAGCTACCCGAGGAGTGCCGGGGAGCTGTTTTTT
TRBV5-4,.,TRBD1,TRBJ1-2,CASSSAGGAFYGYTF,TGTGCCAGCAGCTCCGCAGGGGGCGCGTTCTATGGCTACACCTTC
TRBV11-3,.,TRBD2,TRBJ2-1,CASSSGTSGAYNEQFF,TGTGCCAGCAGCTCAGGGACTAGCGGGGCATACAATGAGCAGTTCTTC
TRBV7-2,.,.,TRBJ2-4,CASSLAGTAKNIQYF,TGTGCCAGCAGCTTAGCCGGGACAGCCAAAAACATTCAGTACTTC
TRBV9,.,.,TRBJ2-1,CASSAQTGVFEQFF,TGTGCCAGCAGCGCCCAAACGGGGGTCTTCGAGCAGTTCTTC
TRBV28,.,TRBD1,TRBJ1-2,CASSPQGVGGYTF,TGTGCCAGCAGTCCTCAGGGGGTCGGTGGCTACACCTTC
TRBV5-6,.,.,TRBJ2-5,CASSLGRGKTQYF,TGTGCCAGCAGCTTGGGTCGTGGGAAGACCCAGTACTTC
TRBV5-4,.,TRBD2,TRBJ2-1,CASSSAAGGSYNEQFF,TGTGCCAGCAGTTCTGCGGCGGGAGGTTCCTACAATGAGCAGTTCTTC
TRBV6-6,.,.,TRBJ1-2,CASSYRGQVAGYTF,TGTGCCAGCAGTTACCGAGGCCAGGTCGCTGGCTACACCTTC
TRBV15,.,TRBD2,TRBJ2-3,CATSLSGRAPDTQYF,TGTGCCACCAGTCTTAGCGGGAGGGCCCCAGATACGCAGTATTTT
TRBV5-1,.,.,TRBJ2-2,CASSSGQRINTGELFF,TGCGCCAGCAGCTCGGGTCAGCGGATCAACACCGGGGAGCTGTTTTTT
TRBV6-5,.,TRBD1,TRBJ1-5,CASSPDRNQPQHF,TGTGCCAGCAGCCCGGACAGGAATCAGCCCCAGCATTTT
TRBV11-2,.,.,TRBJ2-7,CASRRALYEQYF,TGTGCCAGCAGAAGAGCGCTCTACGAGCAGTACTTC
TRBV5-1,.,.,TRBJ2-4,CASSLAVSQDQYF,TGCGCCAGCAGCTTGGCTGTGTCACAAGATCAGTACTTC
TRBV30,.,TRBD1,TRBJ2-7,CAWSVDRGTVLSSYEQYF,TGTGCCTGGAGTGTAGACAGGGGAACGGTCCTGAGCTCCTACGAGCAGTACTTC
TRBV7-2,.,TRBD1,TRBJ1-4,CASSFGTGHEKLFF,TGTGCCAGCAGCTTCGGGACAGGGCATGAAAAACTGTTTTTT
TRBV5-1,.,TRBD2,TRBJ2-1,CASSESGSSRVDEQFF,TGCGCCAGCAGCGAGAGCGGGAGCTCGCGTGTGGATGAGCAGTTCTTC
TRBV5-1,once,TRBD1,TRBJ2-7,CASTRGTGSYEQYF,TGCGCCAGCACCCGCGGGACAGGGTCCTACGAGCAGTACTTC
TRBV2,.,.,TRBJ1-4,CASKQAAGTNEKLFF,TGTGCCAGCAAACAGGCGGCGGGAACTAATGAAAAACTGTTTTTT
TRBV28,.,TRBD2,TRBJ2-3,CASKLWGGDTQYF,TGTGCCAGCAAGTTATGGGGGGGAGATACGCAGTATTTT
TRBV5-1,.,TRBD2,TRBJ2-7,CASSPGLELAYEQYF,TGCGCCAGCAGCCCGGGACTAGAGTTGGCCTACGAGCAGTACTTC
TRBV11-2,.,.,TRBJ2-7,CASSPDRRNEYF,TGTGCCAGCAGCCCCGACAGGAGAAATGAGTACTTC
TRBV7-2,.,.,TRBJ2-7,CASRLRTSYEQYF,TGTGCCAGCAGGTTGCGAACGTCCTACGAGCAGTACTTC
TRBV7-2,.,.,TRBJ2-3,CASAGTANFYTDTQYF,TGTGCCAGCGCGGGGACAGCGAACTTCTACACAGATACGCAGTATTTT
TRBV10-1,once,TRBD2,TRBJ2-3,CASSDVRGGSPDTQYF,TGCGCCAGCAGTGACGTCCGCGGCGGGAGCCCAGATACGCAGTATTTT
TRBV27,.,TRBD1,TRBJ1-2,CASSLKGANYGYTF,TGTGCCAGCAGTTTAAAGGGGGCAAACTATGGCTACACCTTC
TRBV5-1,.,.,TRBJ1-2,CASSSDSTGSGYTF,TGCGCCAGCAGCTCGGACAGCACCGGCTCTGGCTACACCTTC